What follows describes a single T cell receptor (beta chain). The antigen is not known. Measured with immunoSEQ multiplex PCR; TCRdb has only the in-frame clones, and not every one. Of tens of thousands of clones detected, nearly 95% appear once; the ten largest clones hold 0.55% to 0.85%. The V and J ends lost 2 bases and 3 bases respectively, with 16 bases between them. CDR1 MNHEY and CDR2 SVGAGI come from the germline V gene. The CDR3 covers 16 residues. This entry is derived from a study of circulating and synovial CD4+ cells in juvenile arthritis. Study-level findings and limits: Deeper sequencing increased measured overlap with synovial clonotypes. Circulating pathogenic-like and bulk T cells looked alike by Vbeta family usage. These repertoires were less diverse than bulk blood CD4 repertoires. CPL and bulk CD4 samples differed at least tenfold in T cell genomes.

The chain employs TRBV6-5 and TRBJ1-1; no clear D gene. The clonotype comes from a human donor with juvenile idiopathic arthritis. Sequenced material: CD4+ T cells from blood. The CDR3 reads CASSYRALKADTEAFF. The CDR3 coding sequence is TGTGCCAGCAGTTACCGCGCGTTAAAAGCGGACACTGAAGCTTTCTTT.